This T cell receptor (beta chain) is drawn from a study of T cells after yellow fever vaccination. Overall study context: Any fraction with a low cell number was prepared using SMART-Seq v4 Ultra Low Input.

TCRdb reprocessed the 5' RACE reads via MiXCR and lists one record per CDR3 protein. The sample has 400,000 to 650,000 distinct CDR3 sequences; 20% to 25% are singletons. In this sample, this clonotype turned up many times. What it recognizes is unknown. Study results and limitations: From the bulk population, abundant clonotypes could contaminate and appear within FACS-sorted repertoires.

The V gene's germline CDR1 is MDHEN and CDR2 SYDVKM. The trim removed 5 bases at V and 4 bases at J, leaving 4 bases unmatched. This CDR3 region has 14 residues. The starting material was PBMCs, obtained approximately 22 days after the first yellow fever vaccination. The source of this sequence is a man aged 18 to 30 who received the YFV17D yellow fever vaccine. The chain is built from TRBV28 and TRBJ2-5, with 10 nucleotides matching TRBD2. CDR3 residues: CASSPLAGVETQYF. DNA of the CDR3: TGTGCCAGCAGTCCCCTAGCGGGGGTAGAGACCCAGTACTTC.